Listed below are T cell receptor beta chains from one sample, sequenced in a study of response to subunit inactivated influenza vaccine. TCRdb re-called the RT-PCR reads through MiXCR, storing one row per CDR3 protein. The sample lists about 500,000 distinct CDR3 sequences, around 13% occurring once. The sample consisted of PBMCs from blood, taken around seven weeks after vaccination. These receptors were taken from a man aged 45 to 65 who received an inactivated influenza vaccine. CDR3s include the opening cysteine and the closing phenylalanine or tryptophan. The D gene is left open where the match is weak. Rows give clone size only sometimes, using once, few, many, or a class for an expanded clone.

v_call	j_call	d_call	clone_size	cdr3_nt	cdr3_aa
TRBV7-8	TRBJ1-2	.	.	TGTGCCAGCAGCTTAGCCCCCCCGGGGAGAGACTATGGCTACACCTTC	CASSLAPPGRDYGYTF
TRBV20-1	TRBJ1-1	.	few	TGCAGTGCTAGTTCCGAGTTGAACACTGAAGCTTTCTTT	CSASSELNTEAFF
TRBV5-1	TRBJ2-7	TRBD1	many	TGCGCCAGCAGCGAGACAGGGTCCCGCGAGCAGTACTTC	CASSETGSREQYF
TRBV20-1	TRBJ2-5	.	.	TGCAGTGCCCCCGGGAGACAAGAGACCCAGTACTTC	CSAPGRQETQYF
TRBV6-2/TRBV6-3	TRBJ2-6	TRBD1	.	TGTGCCAGCAGTCTCTTATCCGGGACAGGGGGTGACGGGGCCAACGTCCTGACTTTC	CASSLLSGTGGDGANVLTF
TRBV2	TRBJ2-3	.	.	TGTGCCAGCAGTGAACTGCGATATACGCAGTATTTT	CASSELRYTQYF
TRBV9	TRBJ2-1	.	few	TGTGCCAGCAGCGGGACGGGGTTCGGGAACATTTACAATGAGCAGTTCTTC	CASSGTGFGNIYNEQFF
TRBV14	TRBJ2-7	TRBD2	.	TGTGCCAGCAGCCCCCCGGCTAGCGGGGTCGAGCAGTACTTC	CASSPPASGVEQYF
TRBV24-1	TRBJ1-2	.	.	TGTGCCACCAGTGACGGGGTGGGCTATGGCTACACCTTC	CATSDGVGYGYTF
TRBV20-1	TRBJ2-4	.	.	TGCAGTGCTAGACGTCAGGGAGCGGTCAAAAACATTCAGTACTTC	CSARRQGAVKNIQYF
TRBV5-1	TRBJ2-1	.	few	TGCGCCAGCAGCCCTGGAGGTGGTCGTTCCAATGAGCAGTTCTTC	CASSPGGGRSNEQFF
TRBV6-5	TRBJ1-2	.	many	TGTGCCAGCAGTGTGGGGGGCCATGGCTACACCTTC	CASSVGGHGYTF
TRBV6-5	TRBJ2-7	.	many	TGTGCCAGCAGTTACACAGTAGCGGCAAGCTCCTACGAGCAGTACTTC	CASSYTVAASSYEQYF
TRBV4-2	TRBJ2-7	.	.	TGTGCCAGCAGCCAAGACGTGCGGGTCGGCAACGAGCAGTACTTC	CASSQDVRVGNEQYF
TRBV9	TRBJ2-1	TRBD2	many	TGTGCCAGCAGCGTAGGCTTGGGACTAGCGGGAGAGCAGTTCTTC	CASSVGLGLAGEQFF
TRBV5-1	TRBJ2-7	.	few	TGCGCCAGCAGCTTGGGTAGTGCCTCCTACGAGCAGTACTTC	CASSLGSASYEQYF
TRBV5-1	TRBJ1-2	.	many	TGCGCCAGCAGCTTGGATCTTGCCACGTCGGTCGGCTACACCTTC	CASSLDLATSVGYTF
TRBV4-2	TRBJ2-1	.	.	TGTGCCAGCAGCCAAGATCGAGGCAAGGGAGCAACTAGCTCCTACAATGAGCAGTTCTTC	CASSQDRGKGATSSYNEQFF
TRBV3-1	TRBJ1-2	.	.	TGTGCCAGCAGCCAAGACAGATCCGATGGCTACACCTTC	CASSQDRSDGYTF
TRBV30	TRBJ1-1	.	few	TGTGCCTGGAGGGGTTTGGGAACTGAAGCTTTCTTT	CAWRGLGTEAFF
TRBV6-1	TRBJ2-5	.	few	TGTGCCAGCATTGGGGGCTATCGGGTCCAAGAGACCCAGTACTTC	CASIGGYRVQETQYF
TRBV2	TRBJ2-5	TRBD1	.	TGTGCCAGCAGTTGGACAGGGGAGGAGACCCAGTACTTC	CASSWTGEETQYF
TRBV27	TRBJ2-2	TRBD2	many	TGTGCCAGCAAGACTAGCGGGAACACCGGGGAGCTGTTTTTT	CASKTSGNTGELFF
TRBV7-7	TRBJ2-1	TRBD2	.	TGTGCTAGCAGCAACGGACTAGCGGGTTACAATGAGCAGTTCTTC	CASSNGLAGYNEQFF
TRBV5-1	TRBJ2-5	.	few	TGCGCCAGCAGCCAGGATGGGATCAGAGAGACCCAGTACTTC	CASSQDGIRETQYF
TRBV14	TRBJ2-7	.	few	TGTGCCAGCAGCCTCCGGGACATTCACGAGCAGTACTTC	CASSLRDIHEQYF
TRBV7-2	TRBJ1-1	.	many	TGTGCCAGCAGCTTAGAACGGAACACTGAAGCTTTCTTT	CASSLERNTEAFF
TRBV24-1	TRBJ2-6	TRBD1	once	TGTGCCACCAGTGATTCCAACAGGGGTGGGGCCAACGTCCTGACTTTC	CATSDSNRGGANVLTF
TRBV2	TRBJ2-5	TRBD2	few	TGTGCCAGCAGTAATCTAGCGGGAGAGACCCAGTACTTC	CASSNLAGETQYF
TRBV18	TRBJ2-2	.	.	TGTGCCAGCTCACTACAGGGAAGTACCGGGGAGCTGTTTTTT	CASSLQGSTGELFF
TRBV6-2/TRBV6-3	TRBJ2-7	TRBD2	many	TGTGCCAGCAGTTACGGAGCGGGGGAGCAGTACTTC	CASSYGAGEQYF
TRBV10-3	TRBJ2-2	TRBD2	many	TGTGCCATCAGTGGTCGACTAGCGGGCGGGGAGCTGTTTTTT	CAISGRLAGGELFF
TRBV6-2/TRBV6-3	TRBJ2-5	.	few	TGTGCCAGCAGTTACTCTGCGCGGCAAGAGACCCAGTACTTC	CASSYSARQETQYF
TRBV3-1	TRBJ1-3	.	few	TGTGCCAGCAGCCAAGATCTTGTGCACAGGAGCACAAACACCATATATTTT	CASSQDLVHRSTNTIYF
TRBV20-1	TRBJ2-2	TRBD2	.	TGCAGTGCTAGAGATTGGGCTAGCGGGAGTCGTGGCACCGGGGAGCTGTTTTTT	CSARDWASGSRGTGELFF
TRBV7-9	TRBJ2-5	.	few	TGTGCCAGCAGCTTAGCAATCGGGGGCCTGGAGACCCAGTACTTC	CASSLAIGGLETQYF
TRBV4-3	TRBJ2-7	.	few	TGCGCCAGCAGCCCTCAAAAGGGGGACGAGCAGTACTTC	CASSPQKGDEQYF
TRBV4-3	TRBJ1-4	.	few	TGCGCCAGCAGCCAAGATGGGGGGACAACTAATGAAAAACTGTTTTTT	CASSQDGGTTNEKLFF
TRBV11-2	TRBJ1-1	.	.	TGTGCCAGCAGCCCAACTACAGGGACGAACACTGAAGCTTTCTTT	CASSPTTGTNTEAFF
TRBV12-3/TRBV12-4	TRBJ2-5	.	few	TGTGCCAGCAGTTTAGACCAAGCAGCCCAGTACTTC	CASSLDQAAQYF
TRBV7-9	TRBJ1-6	.	few	TGTGCCAGCAGCCCAACAGGGAGCTGGTCACCCCTCCACTTT	CASSPTGSWSPLHF
TRBV20-1	TRBJ2-5	.	few	TGCAGTGCTAGACCCGGGGGTGGAAAGACCCAGTACTTC	CSARPGGGKTQYF